These 18 T cell receptor beta chains were sequenced from one sample in a study of metastatic and nonmetastatic thyroid tumors. Using MiXCR, TCRdb reanalyzed the PCR reads. The sample has more than 8,500 clones, about a tenth seen once. Before thyroid surgery, none of the patients had received any treatment. The material sequenced was tumor tissue. The receptors derive from a female donor with papillary thyroid cancer or a benign thyroid nodule (not recorded which). Some clones in this sample may be carry-over from other donors' samples.

Many counts were recorded for this clone. This chain links TRBV20-1 with TRBJ2-1, with TRBD2 matching over 11 bases. Trimming at V came to 1 base and at J to 9 bases, leaving 11 bases not matched to a gene. The CDR3 is made up of 16 amino acids. Germline CDR1 reads DFQATT; CDR2 reads SNEGSKA (reference sequence). The CDR3 reads CSARGILAGVVGEQFF. In DNA, the CDR3 is TGCAGTGCTAGAGGGATACTAGCGGGAGTCGTTGGTGAGCAGTTCTTC.

The V and J genes are TRBV12-3 or TRBV12-4 and TRBJ2-1; maybe TRBD1 (6 bases). Trimming took off 6 bases at V and 7 bases at J, with 19 bases between the two ends. The CDR3 contains 15 residues. The CDR3, as DNA: TGTGCCAGCAGGACCGGCCAGGGGTTATTTAATGAGCAGTTCTTC. This gives the protein CASRTGQGLFNEQFF.

This clone showed up just a few times. The V gene is TRBV6-1, the J gene TRBJ1-2; no firm D call. CDR1 is MNHNS, CDR2 SASEGT, per germline. The V and J ends lost 6 bases and 4 bases respectively, with 9 bases between them. The CDR3 length is 12 residues. The CDR3 DNA is TGTGCCAGCAGCTCAGTTAGCTATGGCTACACCTTC. Its translation: CASSSVSYGYTF.

This clone was detected ten times or more. The gene calls are TRBV12-3 or TRBV12-4 and TRBJ2-5; the match to TRBD2 covers 15 bases. This CDR3 is built from 17 residues. The V segment lost 6 bases and the J segment 4 bases; nucleotides outside the gene matches: 9. CDR3 bases: TGTGCCAGCAGCCATGGGACTAGCGGGAGGTCGGTAGAGACCCAGTACTTC. Residues: CASSHGTSGRSVETQYF.

This clone was detected many times. This chain connects TRBV3-1 to TRBJ1-1; tentative D call: TRBD1 (5 bases). This CDR3 has 14 residues. The ends were cut back, 4 bases at V and 3 bases at J, with 12 bases in the middle. Germline-derived CDR1 and CDR2 are LGHDT and YNNKEL (reference sequence). The CDR3 spells CASSRGTGDTEAFF. For the CDR3, the DNA is TGTGCCAGCAGCCGGGGGACCGGGGACACTGAAGCTTTCTTT.

This clone turned up a few times. The gene calls are TRBV12-3 or TRBV12-4 and TRBJ1-2, with D uncertain. V was shortened by 6 bases and J by 8 bases, with 16 bases between the two germline ends. The CDR3 has 13 amino acids. The CDR3 DNA follows: TGTGCCAGCAGACGAAGGGAGCTCGGGGGCTACACCTTC. It yields the protein CASRRRELGGYTF.

This clone was seen many times. One base away lies a much larger clone, so this may be a sequencing read error. The chain recombines TRBV6-2 or TRBV6-3 with TRBJ2-7; D remains unclear. This CDR3 contains 13 residues. Germline assignment: CDR1 MNHEY and CDR2 SVGEGT. V was pared by 10 bases and J by 3 bases, with 16 bases between. CDR3 protein: CATCSDGYYEQYF. In DNA, the CDR3 is TGTGCCACCTGCTCAGACGGTTACTACGAGCAGTACTTC.

This chain joins TRBV10-3 and TRBJ2-1; D ambiguous. V lost 0 bases, J lost 9 bases, and 12 bases lay in between. Germline V lookup: CDR1 ENHRY, CDR2 SYGVKD. The length of the CDR3 is 14 residues. The CDR3 here is CAISESSVCGEQFF. The CDR3 DNA sequence: TGTGCCATCAGTGAGTCGTCAGTGTGTGGTGAGCAGTTCTTC.

This clone has a count of ten or more. The chain couples TRBV5-1 to TRBJ1-5; D ambiguous. V lost 0 bases, J lost 1 base, and 2 bases lay in between. Per germline, CDR1 SGHRS and CDR2 YFSETQ. The CDR3 has 13 residues. In DNA form, the CDR3 reads TGCGCCAGCAGCTTGGACAGCAATCAGCCCCAGCATTTT. Encoded protein: CASSLDSNQPQHF.

This clone occurred many times. The rearrangement joins TRBV18 to TRBJ1-2, with 7 bases fitting TRBD1. The length of the CDR3 is 16 residues. Unmatched junction bases numbered 12, after V lost 3 bases and J lost 5 bases. CDR1 KGHSH and CDR2 LQKENI come from the germline V gene. CDR3: CASSPEGQIGEYGYTF. The CDR3 nucleotides read TGTGCCAGCTCACCCGAGGGACAGATAGGGGAATATGGCTACACCTTC. The whole variable domain, filled in from reference TRBV18 and TRBJ1-2, reads NAGVMQNPRHLVRRRGQEARLRCSPMKGHSHVYWYRQLPEEGLKFMVYLQKENIIDESGMPKERFSAEFPKEGPSILRIQQVVRGDSAAYFCASSPEGQIGEYGYTFGSGTRLTVV.

This clone is labeled medium-sized. The chain has TRBV2 and TRBJ1-4; TRBD1 agrees at 12 bases. J was trimmed by 9 bases and V by 7 bases; bases with no gene match: 6. CDR3 length: 14 amino acids. Germline CDR1 is SNHLY and CDR2 is FYNNEI. The chain's CDR3 is CASTLRDRGQKLFF. The CDR3, as DNA: TGTGCCAGCACTCTCCGGGACAGGGGGCAAAAACTGTTTTTT.

This clone is medium-sized. The chain uses TRBV6-1 and TRBJ2-1, with a weak D call TRBD1 (6 bases). Germline values: CDR1 MNHNS, CDR2 SASEGT. This CDR3 region has 14 residues. V was cut by 6 bases and J by 4 bases, with 13 bases left in between. The CDR3 nucleotides are TGTGCCAGCAGCAGGGGAATGGGTTACAATGAGCAGTTCTTC. Translated, it gives CASSRGMGYNEQFF.

This clone has ten or more counts. The chain has TRBV3-1 and TRBJ2-6, with no clear D. This CDR3 region has 19 residues. The germline CDR1 and CDR2 sequences are LGHDT and YNNKEL (reference sequence). The V gene lost 4 bases and the J gene lost 0 bases, with 19 bases spanning the gap. The CDR3 here is CASSPVKGITYSGANVLTF. DNA of the CDR3: TGTGCCAGCAGCCCGGTTAAGGGCATCACCTACTCTGGGGCCAACGTCCTGACTTTC.

This clone was seen ten or more times. The chain carries TRBV14 and TRBJ1-4, with D maybe TRBD1 (5 bases). The V gene lost 0 bases and the J gene lost 0 bases, with 11 bases spanning the gap. The CDR3 length is 17 residues. Germline CDR1 is SGHDN and CDR2 is FVKESK. CDR3 loop: CASSQDDSPATNEKLFF. The CDR3 nucleotides read TGTGCCAGCAGCCAAGATGACAGCCCGGCAACTAATGAAAAACTGTTTTTT.

The rearrangement links TRBV2 to TRBJ1-5; D is possibly TRBD1 (5 bases). V was trimmed by 6 bases and J by 4 bases, leaving 16 bases between them. In germline, CDR1 is SNHLY, CDR2 FYNNEI. The CDR3 loop spans 15 amino acids. Here the CDR3 reads CASRDTGTNNQPQHF. DNA of the CDR3: TGTGCCAGCAGAGATACCGGGACGAATAATCAGCCCCAGCATTTT.

Ten or more counts support this clone. The chain joins TRBV9 to TRBJ2-3; D possibly corresponds to TRBD1 (6 bases). V lost 0 bases, J lost 5 bases, and 16 bases lay in between. Germline CDR1 and CDR2: SGDLS and YYNGEE. The CDR3 is 16 amino acids. The CDR3 DNA reads as TGTGCCAGCAGCGTAGTAGGGAACAGGGCAGGAGATACGCAGTATTTT. It codes for CASSVVGNRAGDTQYF.

Many counts were recorded for this clone. J is TRBJ2-1 and V is TRBV7-6; possible D gene TRBD1, 6 bases. CDR1 and CDR2 (germline): SGHVS, FNYEAQ. The CDR3 is 15 amino acids. V was clipped by 1 base and J by 5 bases, with 12 bases between them. DNA for the CDR3: TGTGCCAGCAGCTTAGTAGGACAGTTCGACAATGAGCAGTTCTTC. Amino acid sequence: CASSLVGQFDNEQFF.

This clone was seen at least ten times. The V gene is TRBV3-1, the J gene TRBJ2-4; TRBD1 agrees at 9 bases. Losses at the gene ends were 0 bases for V and 5 bases for J; bases not matched to a gene: 2. Germline V lookup: CDR1 LGHDT, CDR2 YNNKEL (reference sequence). The CDR3 runs to 15 residues. The CDR3 is CASSQEGQGENIQYF. The CDR3 nucleotides read TGTGCCAGCAGCCAAGAGGGACAGGGCGAAAACATTCAGTACTTC.